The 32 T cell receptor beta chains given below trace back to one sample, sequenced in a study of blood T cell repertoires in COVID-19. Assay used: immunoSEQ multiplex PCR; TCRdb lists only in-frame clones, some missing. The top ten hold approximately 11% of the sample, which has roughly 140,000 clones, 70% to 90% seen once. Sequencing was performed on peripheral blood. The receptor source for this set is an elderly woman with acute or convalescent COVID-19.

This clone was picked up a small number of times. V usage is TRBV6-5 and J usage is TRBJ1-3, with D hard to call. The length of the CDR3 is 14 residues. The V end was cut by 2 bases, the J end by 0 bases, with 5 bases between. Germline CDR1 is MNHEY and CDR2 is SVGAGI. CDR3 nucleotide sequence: TGTGCCAGCAGTTACCGGGGCTCTGGAAACACCATATATTTT. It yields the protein CASSYRGSGNTIYF.

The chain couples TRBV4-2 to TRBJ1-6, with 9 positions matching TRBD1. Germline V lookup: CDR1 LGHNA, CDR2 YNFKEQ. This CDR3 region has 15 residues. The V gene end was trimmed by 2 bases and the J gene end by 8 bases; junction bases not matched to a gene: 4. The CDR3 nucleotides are TGTGCCAGCAGCCAACTCCGGGACAGGGATTCACCCCTCCACTTT. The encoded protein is CASSQLRDRDSPLHF.

The CDR3 DNA sequence: TGCGCCAGCAGTGGCGACAGGGGATCGAACACCGGGGAGCTGTTTTTT. It codes for CASSGDRGSNTGELFF. The chain recombines TRBV5-1 with TRBJ2-2, with 8 bases fitting TRBD1. The CDR3 is made up of 16 amino acids. J lost 0 bases, V lost 5 bases, and 6 bases had no gene match. The germline V gene encodes CDR1 SGHRS and CDR2 YFSETQ.

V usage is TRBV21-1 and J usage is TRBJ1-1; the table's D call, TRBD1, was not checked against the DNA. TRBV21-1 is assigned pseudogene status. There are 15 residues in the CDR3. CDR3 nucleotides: TGTGCCAGCAGCAACCTTCGACAGGGAGTCACTGAAGCTTTCTTT. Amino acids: CASSNLRQGVTEAFF.

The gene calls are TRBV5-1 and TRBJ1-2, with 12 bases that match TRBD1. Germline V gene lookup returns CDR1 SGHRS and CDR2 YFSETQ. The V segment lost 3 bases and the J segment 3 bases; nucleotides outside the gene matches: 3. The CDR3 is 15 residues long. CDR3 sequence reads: CASSSGTGGHYGYTF. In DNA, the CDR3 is TGCGCCAGCAGCTCCGGGACAGGGGGCCACTATGGCTACACCTTC.

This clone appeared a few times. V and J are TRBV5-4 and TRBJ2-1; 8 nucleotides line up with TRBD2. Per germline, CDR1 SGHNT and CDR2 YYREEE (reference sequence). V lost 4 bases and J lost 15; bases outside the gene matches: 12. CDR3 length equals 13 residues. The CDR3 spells CASSILAVDSWFF. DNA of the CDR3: TGTGCCAGCAGCATACTAGCGGTGGACTCTTGGTTCTTC.

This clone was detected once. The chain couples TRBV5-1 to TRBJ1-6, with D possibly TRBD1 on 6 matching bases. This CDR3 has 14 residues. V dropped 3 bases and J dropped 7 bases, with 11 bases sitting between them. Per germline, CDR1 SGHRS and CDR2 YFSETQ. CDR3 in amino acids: CASSWGGANSPLHF. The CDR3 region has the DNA TGCGCCAGCAGCTGGGGGGGCGCGAATTCACCCCTCCACTTT.

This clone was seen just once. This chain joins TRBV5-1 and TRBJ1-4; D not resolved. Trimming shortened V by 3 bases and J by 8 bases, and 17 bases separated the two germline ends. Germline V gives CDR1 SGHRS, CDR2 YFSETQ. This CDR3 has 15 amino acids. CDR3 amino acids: CASSSLGGASEKLFF. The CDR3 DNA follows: TGCGCCAGCAGCTCCCTTGGTGGAGCCTCGGAAAAACTGTTTTTT. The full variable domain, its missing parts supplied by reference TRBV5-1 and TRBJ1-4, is KAGVTQTPRYLIKTRGQQVTLSCSPISGHRSVSWYQQTPGQGLQFLFEYFSETQRNKGNFPGRFSGRQFSNSRSEMNVSTLELGDSALYLCASSSLGGASEKLFFGSGTQLSVL.

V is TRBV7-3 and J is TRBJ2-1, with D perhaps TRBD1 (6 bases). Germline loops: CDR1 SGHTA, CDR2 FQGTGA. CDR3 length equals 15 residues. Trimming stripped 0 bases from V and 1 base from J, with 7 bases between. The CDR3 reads CASSLTQGSYNEQFF. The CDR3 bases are TGTGCCAGCAGCTTAACACAGGGATCCTACAATGAGCAGTTCTTC.

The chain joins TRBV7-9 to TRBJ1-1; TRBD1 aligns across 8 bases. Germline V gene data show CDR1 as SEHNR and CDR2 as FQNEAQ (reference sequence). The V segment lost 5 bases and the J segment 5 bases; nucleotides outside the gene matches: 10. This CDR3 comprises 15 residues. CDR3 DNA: TGTGCCAGCAGCCCGCCCTCGACAGGGGTGACTGAAGCTTTCTTT. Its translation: CASSPPSTGVTEAFF.

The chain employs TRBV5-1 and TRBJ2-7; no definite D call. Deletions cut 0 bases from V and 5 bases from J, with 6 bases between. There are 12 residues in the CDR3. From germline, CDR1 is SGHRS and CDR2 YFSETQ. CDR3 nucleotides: TGCGCCAGCAGCTTGGACGCGCACGAGCAGTACTTC. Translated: CASSLDAHEQYF.

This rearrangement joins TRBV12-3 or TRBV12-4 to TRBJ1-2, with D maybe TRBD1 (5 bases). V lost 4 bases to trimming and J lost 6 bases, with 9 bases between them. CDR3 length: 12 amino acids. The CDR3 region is CASSSGPDGYTF. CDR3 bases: TGTGCCAGCAGTTCAGGGCCCGATGGCTACACCTTC.

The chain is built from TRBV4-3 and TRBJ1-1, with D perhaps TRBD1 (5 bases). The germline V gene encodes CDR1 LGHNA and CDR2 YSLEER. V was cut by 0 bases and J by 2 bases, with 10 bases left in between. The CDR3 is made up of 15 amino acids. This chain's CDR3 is CASSQDGGKNTEAFF. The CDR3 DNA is TGCGCCAGCAGCCAAGATGGGGGGAAAAACACTGAAGCTTTCTTT.

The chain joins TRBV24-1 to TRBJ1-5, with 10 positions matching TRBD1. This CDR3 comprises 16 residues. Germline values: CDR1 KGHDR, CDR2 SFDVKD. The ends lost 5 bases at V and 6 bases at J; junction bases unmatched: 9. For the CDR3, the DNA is TGTGCCACCAGTGGGACTCCGGGACAGGGGTGTCAGCCCCAGCATTTT. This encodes CATSGTPGQGCQPQHF.

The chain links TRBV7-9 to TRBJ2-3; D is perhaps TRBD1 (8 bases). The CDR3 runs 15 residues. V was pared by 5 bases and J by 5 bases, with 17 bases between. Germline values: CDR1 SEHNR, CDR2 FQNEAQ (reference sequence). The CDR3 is CASSNMDREGDTQYF. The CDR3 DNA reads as TGTGCCAGCAGCAATATGGACAGGGAGGGAGATACGCAGTATTTT.

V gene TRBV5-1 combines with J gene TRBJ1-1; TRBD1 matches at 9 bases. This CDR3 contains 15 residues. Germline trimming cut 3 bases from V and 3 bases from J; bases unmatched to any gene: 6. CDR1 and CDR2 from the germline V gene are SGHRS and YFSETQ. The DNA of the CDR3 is TGCGCCAGCAGCTCACTGGACAGGGGACACACTGAAGCTTTCTTT. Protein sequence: CASSSLDRGHTEAFF.

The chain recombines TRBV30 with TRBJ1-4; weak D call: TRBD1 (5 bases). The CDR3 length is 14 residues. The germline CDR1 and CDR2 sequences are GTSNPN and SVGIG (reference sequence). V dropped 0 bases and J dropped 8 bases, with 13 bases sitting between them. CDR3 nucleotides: TGTGCCTGGAGTGTTGGGGGGACCGGAGAAAAACTGTTTTTT. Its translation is CAWSVGGTGEKLFF.

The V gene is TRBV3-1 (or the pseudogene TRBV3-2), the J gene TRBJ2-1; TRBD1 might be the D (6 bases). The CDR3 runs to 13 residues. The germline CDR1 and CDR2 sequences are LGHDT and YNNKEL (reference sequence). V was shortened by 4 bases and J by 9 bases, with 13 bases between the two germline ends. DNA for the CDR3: TGTGCCAGCAGCCCAAGCAGGGGTGGTGAGCAGTTCTTC. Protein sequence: CASSPSRGGEQFF.

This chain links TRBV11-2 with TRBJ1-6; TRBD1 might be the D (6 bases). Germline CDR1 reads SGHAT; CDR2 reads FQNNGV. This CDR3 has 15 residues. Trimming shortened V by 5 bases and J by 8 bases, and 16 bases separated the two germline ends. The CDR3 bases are TGTGCCAGCAGCCCCCTACAGGGTGCCGATTCACCCCTCCACTTT. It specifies CASSPLQGADSPLHF.

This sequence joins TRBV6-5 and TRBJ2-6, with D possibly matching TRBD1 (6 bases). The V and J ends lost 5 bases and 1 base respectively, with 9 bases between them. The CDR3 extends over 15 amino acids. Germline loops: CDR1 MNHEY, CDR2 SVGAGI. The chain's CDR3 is CASSRRGSGANVLTF. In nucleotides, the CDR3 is TGTGCCAGCAGTCGAAGGGGGTCTGGGGCCAACGTCCTGACTTTC.

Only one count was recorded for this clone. The CDR3 loop reads CASSPRGNTDTQYF. In nucleotides, the CDR3 is TGCGCCAGCAGTCCCCGGGGAAACACAGATACGCAGTATTTT. This chain joins TRBV5-1 and TRBJ2-3, with TRBD2 as a possible D gene (5 bases). With 5 bases removed from V and 2 bases from J, the gap between germline ends came to 12 bases. The V gene's germline CDR1 is SGHRS and CDR2 YFSETQ. The CDR3 runs to 14 residues.

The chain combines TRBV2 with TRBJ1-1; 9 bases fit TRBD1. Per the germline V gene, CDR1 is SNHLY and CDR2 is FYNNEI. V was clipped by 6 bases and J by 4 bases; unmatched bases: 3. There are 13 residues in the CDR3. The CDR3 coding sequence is TGTGCCAGCAGAGGACAGGGGCCCACTGAAGCTTTCTTT. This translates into CASRGQGPTEAFF.

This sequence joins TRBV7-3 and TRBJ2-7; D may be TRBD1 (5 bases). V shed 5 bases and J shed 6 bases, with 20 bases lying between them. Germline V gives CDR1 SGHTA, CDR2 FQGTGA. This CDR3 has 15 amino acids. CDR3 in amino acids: CASSQTVSPRAEQYF. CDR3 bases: TGTGCCAGCAGCCAGACAGTTTCCCCGCGTGCCGAGCAGTACTTC. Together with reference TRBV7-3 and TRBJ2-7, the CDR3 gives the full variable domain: GAGVSQTPSNKVTEKGKYVELRCDPISGHTALYWYRQSLGQGPEFLIYFQGTGAADDSGLPNDRFFAVRPEGSVSTLKIQRTERGDSAVYLCASSQTVSPRAEQYFGPGTRLTVT.

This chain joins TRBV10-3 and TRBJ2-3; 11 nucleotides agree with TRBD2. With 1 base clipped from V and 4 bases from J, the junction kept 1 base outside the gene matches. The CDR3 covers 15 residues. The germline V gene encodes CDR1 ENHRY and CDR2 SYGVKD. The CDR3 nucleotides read TGTGCCATCAGTGAGTTAGCGGGGGGGTCAGATACGCAGTATTTT. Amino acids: CAISELAGGSDTQYF.

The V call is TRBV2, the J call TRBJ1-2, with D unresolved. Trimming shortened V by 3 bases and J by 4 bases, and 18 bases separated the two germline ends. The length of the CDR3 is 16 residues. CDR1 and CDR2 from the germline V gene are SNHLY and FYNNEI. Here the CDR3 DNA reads TGTGCCAGCAGTGAGACTTTCCTGCCCTCCTCCTATGGCTACACCTTC. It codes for CASSETFLPSSYGYTF. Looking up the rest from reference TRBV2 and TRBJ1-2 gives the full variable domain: EPEVTQTPSHQVTQMGQEVILRCVPISNHLYFYWYRQILGQKVEFLVSFYNNEISEKSEIFDDQFSVERPDGSNFTLKIRSTKLEDSAMYFCASSETFLPSSYGYTFGSGTRLTVV.

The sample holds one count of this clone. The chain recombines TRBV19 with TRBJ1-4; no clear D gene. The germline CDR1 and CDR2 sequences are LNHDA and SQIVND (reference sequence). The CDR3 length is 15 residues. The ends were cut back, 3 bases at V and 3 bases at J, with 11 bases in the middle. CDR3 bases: TGTGCCAGTAGTATGGAGGGATCAGCTAATGAAAAACTGTTTTTT. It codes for CASSMEGSANEKLFF.

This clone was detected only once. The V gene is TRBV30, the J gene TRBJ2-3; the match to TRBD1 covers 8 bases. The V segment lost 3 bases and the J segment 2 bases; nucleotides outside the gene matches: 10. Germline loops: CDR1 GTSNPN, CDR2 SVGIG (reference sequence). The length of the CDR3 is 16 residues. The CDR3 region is CAWREGRGRITDTQYF. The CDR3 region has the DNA TGTGCCTGGAGGGAGGGCAGGGGGCGCATCACAGATACGCAGTATTTT.

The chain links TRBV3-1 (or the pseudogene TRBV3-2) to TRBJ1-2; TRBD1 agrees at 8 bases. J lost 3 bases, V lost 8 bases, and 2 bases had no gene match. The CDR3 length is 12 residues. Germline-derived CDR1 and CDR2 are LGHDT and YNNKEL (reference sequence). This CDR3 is CASLGQDYGYTF. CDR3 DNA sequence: TGTGCCAGCCTGGGACAGGACTATGGCTACACCTTC.

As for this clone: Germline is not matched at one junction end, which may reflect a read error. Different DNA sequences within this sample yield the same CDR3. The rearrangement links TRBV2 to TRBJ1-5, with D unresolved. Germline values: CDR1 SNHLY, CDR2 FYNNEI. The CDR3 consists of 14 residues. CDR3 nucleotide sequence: TGTGCTAGCAATGGCCAGTATAGCAATCAGCCCCAGCATTTT. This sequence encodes CASNGQYSNQPQHF. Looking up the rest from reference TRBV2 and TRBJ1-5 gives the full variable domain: EPEVTQTPSHQVTQMGQEVILRCVPISNHLYFYWYRQILGQKVEFLVSFYNNEISEKSEIFDDQFSVERPDGSNFTLKIRSTKLEDSAMYFCASNGQYSNQPQHFGDGTRLSIL.

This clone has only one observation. CDR3 bases: TGTGCCAGCAGCCCCGGGGACAGTCCAAACACCATATATTTT. Encoded protein: CASSPGDSPNTIYF. This chain joins TRBV14 and TRBJ1-3; 7 positions agree with TRBD1. V lost 4 bases to trimming and J lost 6 bases; unmatched junction nucleotides: 6. The V gene's germline CDR1 is SGHDN and CDR2 FVKESK. CDR3 length: 14 residues.

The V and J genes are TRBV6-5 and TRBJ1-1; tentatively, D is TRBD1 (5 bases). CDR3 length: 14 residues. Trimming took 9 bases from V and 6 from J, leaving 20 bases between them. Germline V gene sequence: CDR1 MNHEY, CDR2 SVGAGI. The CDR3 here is CASIKFSWGSEAFF. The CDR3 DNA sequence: TGTGCCAGTATTAAGTTTAGTTGGGGCTCTGAAGCTTTCTTT.

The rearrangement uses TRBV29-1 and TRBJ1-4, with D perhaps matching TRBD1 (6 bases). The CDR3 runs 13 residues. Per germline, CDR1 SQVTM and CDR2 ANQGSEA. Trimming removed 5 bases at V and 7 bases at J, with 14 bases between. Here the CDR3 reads CSVQAGESEKLFF. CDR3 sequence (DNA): TGCAGCGTTCAAGCAGGGGAGAGTGAAAAACTGTTTTTT.